This passage covers 8 T cell receptor beta chains from one sample sequenced in a study of T cell responses to AZD1222 COVID-19 vaccine. The table came from immunoSEQ multiplex PCR; TCRdb's copy has only in-frame clones and leaves some out. The sample shows 120,000 or so clones, around 84% of them seen only once. The specimen comprised peripheral blood, sampled on day 0 of AZD1222 vaccination. Receptor source: an adult in good health.

J is TRBJ2-5 and V is TRBV5-1; D may match TRBD1 or TRBD2 (5 bases each). The CDR3 is 15 residues long. Germline-derived CDR1 and CDR2 are SGHRS and YFSETQ. Trimming stripped 0 bases from V and 4 bases from J, with 13 bases between. CDR3 loop: CASSLAGYGAETQYF. In nucleotides, the CDR3 is TGCGCCAGCAGCTTGGCCGGTTACGGGGCAGAGACCCAGTACTTC.

The rearrangement joins TRBV19 to TRBJ2-5, with D tentatively TRBD1 or TRBD2 (6 bases each). CDR1 LNHDA and CDR2 SQIVND come from the germline V gene (reference sequence). CDR3 length: 14 residues. V lost 8 bases and J lost 3, with 16 bases in between. CDR3 in amino acids: CASGGGGPEETQYF. Written as DNA, the CDR3 is TGTGCCAGTGGTGGAGGGGGGCCGGAAGAGACCCAGTACTTC.

The rearrangement links TRBV11-2 to TRBJ2-3; D call uncertain. The length of the CDR3 is 15 residues. Germline CDR1 reads SGHAT; CDR2 reads FQNNGV. V was pared by 6 bases and J by 0 bases, with 13 bases between. The CDR3 region has the DNA TGTGCCAGCAGTCGGCAGCGAACTAGCACAGATACGCAGTATTTT. Protein sequence: CASSRQRTSTDTQYF.

The genes are TRBV5-1 and TRBJ2-7; possibly TRBD2 for D (6 bases). Trimming removed 0 bases from V and 5 bases from J, with 12 bases in between. This CDR3 is built from 14 residues. Germline V gene sequence: CDR1 SGHRS, CDR2 YFSETQ. In nucleotides, the CDR3 is TGCGCCAGCAGCTTGGTGGCGGGATCTAACGAGCAGTACTTC. Its protein is CASSLVAGSNEQYF.

V is TRBV7-9 and J is TRBJ1-1, with D hard to call. The CDR3 spans 13 residues. Germline CDR1 is SEHNR and CDR2 is FQNEAQ (reference sequence). Trimming shortened V by 3 bases and J by 8 bases, and 13 bases separated the two germline ends. As DNA, the CDR3 is TGTGCCAGCAGCTTTGGAGTTGCGGGCGAAGCTTTCTTT. This encodes CASSFGVAGEAFF. Drawing the rest from reference TRBV7-9 and TRBJ1-1, the complete variable domain is DTGVSQNPRHKITKRGQNVTFRCDPISEHNRLYWYRQTLGQGPEFLTYFQNEAQLEKSRLLSDRFSAERPKGSFSTLEIQRTEQGDSAMYLCASSFGVAGEAFFGQGTRLTVV.

V is TRBV7-2 and J is TRBJ2-7, with 8 nucleotides matching TRBD1. Germline trimming cut 4 bases from V and 9 bases from J; bases unmatched to any gene: 8. The CDR3 is 13 residues long. Germline CDR1 and CDR2: SGHTA and FQGNSA. CDR3 sequence reads: CASSSRQGTGQYF. The DNA for the CDR3 is TGTGCCAGCAGCTCCAGACAGGGGACCGGGCAGTACTTC.

This clone was found once. The gene calls are TRBV3-1 (or the pseudogene TRBV3-2) and TRBJ1-1; D gene unclear. The CDR3 is 14 amino acids. Germline V CDR1 and CDR2: LGHDT, YNNKEL (reference sequence). Deletions cut 0 bases from V and 1 base from J, with 6 bases between. The CDR3 sequence: CASSQERPNTEAFF. The CDR3 DNA is TGTGCCAGCAGCCAAGAGAGGCCGAACACTGAAGCTTTCTTT.

This clone was seen just once. This chain links TRBV5-1 with TRBJ2-2; 7 bases match TRBD1. CDR1 is SGHRS and CDR2 is YFSETQ in the germline V gene. After removal of 1 base from V and 6 bases from J, the junction contained 3 bases not matched to a gene. CDR3 length: 14 amino acids. CDR3 loop: CASSLITGAGELFF. CDR3 DNA sequence: TGCGCCAGCAGCTTGATTACAGGGGCCGGGGAGCTGTTTTTT.